This T cell receptor beta chain came from a study of blood T cell repertoires in COVID-19. CDR1 and CDR2 (germline): LGHDT, YNNKEL (reference sequence). The CDR3 has 14 amino acids. Trimming pared 4 bases from V and 6 bases from J, leaving 16 bases between. Sequencing was performed with immunoSEQ multiplex PCR; in TCRdb, only in-frame clones are kept and a portion is missing. The sample records some 97,000 clones, around 81% being singletons. The clonotype originates from a middle-aged man with active or convalescent COVID-19. The sample taken for sequencing was peripheral blood. V is TRBV3-1 (or the pseudogene TRBV3-2) and J is TRBJ2-7, with D possibly being TRBD1 (5 bases). DNA for the CDR3: TGTGCCAGCAGCCGCGCGGTCAGGGCCGGCGAGCAGTACTTC. Protein sequence: CASSRAVRAGEQYF.